This TCR beta chain was found in a study of T cell responses to AZD1222 COVID-19 vaccine. Points from the study as a whole: The donors showed a predominance of white British ancestry and of females, with possible underestimation of clonal diversity. Close to half of all spike-specific TCRs reportedly target regions of the variants that are unmutated. Samples come after the peak T cell response, not at day 14. Spike-specific TCR breadth rose after two AZD1222 doses, and depth rose as well.

Clones were read by immunoSEQ multiplex PCR, and TCRdb kept only the in-frame ones, dropping some. The sample shows about 120,000 clones, about 90% of them seen only once. V lost 3 bases and J 1 base, leaving 11 bases between the germline ends. CDR1 is LNHDA, CDR2 SQIVND, per germline (reference sequence). The CDR3 covers 15 residues. Of note for this clone: Its antigen is as yet unknown.

The receptor was derived from an adult in good health. The V call is TRBV19, the J call TRBJ2-3; weak D call: TRBD1 (5 bases). The sequences come from peripheral blood, collected on day 0 of AZD1222 vaccination. Here the CDR3 reads CASSIFSTGTDTQYF. The CDR3 nucleotides read TGTGCCAGTAGTATCTTTTCGACAGGCACAGATACGCAGTATTTT.